This TCR beta chain comes out of a study of persistence of HIV-infected CD4 T cells. The immunoSEQ assay was version 4, run in survey mode. Method: immunoSEQ multiplex PCR; TCRdb's copy keeps in-frame clones and lacks some. The profile shows some 16,000 clones, about two thirds of them singletons. The CDR3 contains 14 residues. Trimming stripped 3 bases from V and 8 bases from J, with 14 bases between. Germline lookup yields CDR1 LNHDA and CDR2 SQIVND (reference sequence). By share of the sample, this clone is medium-sized. The antigen is unknown. Stimulation used 7.5 to 10 ug/mL lysate from CMV-infected fibroblasts. Responding CD4+ T cells were sorted by upregulation of both CD40 ligand and CD69. These HIV-1-infected adults initiated suppressive ART in chronic infection.

The J gene is TRBJ2-1, the V gene TRBV19; D is undetermined. This specimen was CD4+ T cells sorted from PBMCs after roughly 18-hour stimulation, taken from a patient who received antiretroviral therapy. This receptor was obtained from an adult woman with HIV who was CMV-seropositive. The CDR3 region has the DNA TGTGCCAGTAGTATCGAACCCGGCGTCCATGAGCAGTTCTTC. It codes for CASSIEPGVHEQFF.